This entry lists 31 T cell receptor beta chains sequenced from one sample in a study of long-term antiretroviral therapy in people with HIV. Assay version v3.0 of immunoSEQ was used, and it was run at survey level. TCRdb's copy holds only in-frame clones and misses some; the assay was immunoSEQ multiplex PCR. The table records 15,000 to 20,000 clones, approximately 90% of them present only once. The sample in question was unsorted PBMCs, obtained 6.9 years after starting antiretroviral therapy. These receptors came from a middle-aged man with HIV.

V usage is TRBV7-8 and J usage is TRBJ2-7, with TRBD2 as a possible D gene (6 bases). The CDR3 runs 14 residues. Trimming left V 5 bases short and J 3 bases short, with 14 bases between. The germline CDR1 and CDR2 sequences are SGHVS and FQNEAQ. In DNA, the CDR3 is TGTGCCAGCAGCCTCCGGGACTCTAACTACGAGCAGTACTTC. As protein: CASSLRDSNYEQYF.

The rearrangement uses TRBV19 and TRBJ1-5; 9 positions agree with TRBD1. Germline CDR1 reads LNHDA; CDR2 reads SQIVND (reference sequence). This CDR3 is 14 amino acids long. With 7 bases clipped from V and 6 bases from J, the junction kept 7 bases outside the gene matches. CDR3: CASKTGGVGQPQHF. The CDR3 DNA reads as TGTGCCAGTAAAACAGGGGGCGTCGGTCAGCCCCAGCATTTT.

The J gene is TRBJ2-3, the V gene TRBV5-1; no clear D gene. Trimming pared 3 bases from V and 10 bases from J, leaving 12 bases between. CDR3 length equals 12 residues. CDR1 is SGHRS and CDR2 is YFSETQ in the germline V gene. CDR3 coding DNA: TGCGCCAGCAGCTCTGAGACCCGGGCGCAGTATTTT. Protein sequence: CASSSETRAQYF.

The rearrangement links TRBV7-3 to TRBJ2-1, with TRBD2 matching 9 bases. The CDR3 is 18 amino acids. In germline, CDR1 is SGHTA, CDR2 FQGTGA. V gave up 5 bases and J gave up 4 bases; unmatched junction bases: 15. CDR3 bases: TGTGCCAGCAGCGAAGGGGGGGGTTCTAGCGGGAAATACAATGAGCAGTTCTTC. Encoded protein: CASSEGGGSSGKYNEQFF.

This clone was recorded once. V gene TRBV7-2 combines with J gene TRBJ2-7; D is ambiguous. Trimming cost V 0 bases and J 0 bases, with 6 bases left between them. In germline, CDR1 is SGHTA, CDR2 FQGNSA. The CDR3 loop spans 14 amino acids. For the CDR3, the DNA is TGTGCCAGCAGCTTAGCGAGTTTCTCCTACGAGCAGTACTTC. This sequence encodes CASSLASFSYEQYF.

The chain couples TRBV5-1 to TRBJ1-1; tentative D call: TRBD1 (5 bases). This CDR3 is 12 amino acids long. V shed 4 bases and J shed 5 bases, with 9 bases lying between them. Germline assignment: CDR1 SGHRS and CDR2 YFSETQ. CDR3 nucleotide sequence: TGCGCCAGCAGCGGGGACGGGACTGAAGCTTTCTTT. Protein sequence: CASSGDGTEAFF. Using reference TRBV5-1 and TRBJ1-1 for the parts outside the CDR3, the full variable domain is KAGVTQTPRYLIKTRGQQVTLSCSPISGHRSVSWYQQTPGQGLQFLFEYFSETQRNKGNFPGRFSGRQFSNSRSEMNVSTLELGDSALYLCASSGDGTEAFFGQGTRLTVV.

As for this clone: Within the sample, other DNA sequences also encode this same CDR3. The J gene is TRBJ2-7, the V gene TRBV14; no clear D gene. Between the trimmed V and J ends, which lost 0 bases and 2 bases, there was a span of 5 bases. The CDR3 runs 13 residues. CDR1 is SGHDN, CDR2 FVKESK, per germline. CDR3 bases: TGTGCCAGCAGCCAAGAGACCCCCTACGAGCAGTACTTC. It encodes CASSQETPYEQYF.

V is TRBV7-9 and J is TRBJ2-2; tentative D call: TRBD1 (6 bases). The germline CDR1 and CDR2 sequences are SEHNR and FQNEAQ (reference sequence). The length of the CDR3 is 15 residues. Deletions cut 0 bases from V and 5 bases from J, with 10 bases between. CDR3 loop: CASSLAVQGTGELFF. In DNA, the CDR3 is TGTGCCAGCAGCTTAGCTGTACAGGGAACCGGGGAGCTGTTTTTT.

The gene calls are TRBV30 and TRBJ2-7, with TRBD2 as a possible D gene (7 bases). Deletions cut 2 bases from V and 5 bases from J, with 19 bases between. The CDR3 consists of 15 residues. Germline V gene sequence: CDR1 GTSNPN, CDR2 SVGIG (reference sequence). CDR3 in amino acids: CAWSLPREGVNEQYF. Written as DNA, the CDR3 is TGTGCCTGGAGTCTACCGAGGGAGGGGGTGAACGAGCAGTACTTC.

The chain combines TRBV21-1 with TRBJ1-2. TRBV21-1 is given as a pseudogene. The CDR3 spans 13 residues. CDR3 DNA sequence: TGTGCCAGCAGCAAAGGACTGGTTGGGGGCTACACCTTC. Its protein is CASSKGLVGGYTF.

The rearrangement links TRBV27 to TRBJ2-3; TRBD2 matches at 10 bases. The CDR3 contains 15 residues. Germline-derived CDR1 and CDR2 are MNHEY and SMNVEV (reference sequence). The J segment lost 4 bases and the V segment lost 5 bases, leaving 6 bases of the junction unmatched. CDR3 in amino acids: CASSLSAGGPDTQYF. CDR3 sequence (DNA): TGTGCCAGCAGTCTTTCAGCGGGAGGGCCAGATACGCAGTATTTT.

The chain combines TRBV7-6 with TRBJ1-4; D is unresolved. CDR1 and CDR2 (germline): SGHVS, FNYEAQ. Trimming took 4 bases from V and 0 from J, leaving 3 bases between them. The CDR3 contains 13 residues. For the CDR3, the DNA is TGTGCCAGCAGCTCAACAACTAATGAAAAACTGTTTTTT. It codes for CASSSTTNEKLFF.

The chain carries TRBV6-6 and TRBJ1-5, with D unresolved. CDR3 length: 16 amino acids. The V gene lost 8 bases and the J gene lost 6 bases, with 23 bases spanning the gap. Germline V gene data show CDR1 as MNHNY and CDR2 as SVGAGI (reference sequence). The CDR3 nucleotides are TGTGCCAGCGGAGTTCGTAAGGAGAGAGGGTCTCAGCCCCAGCATTTT. It yields the protein CASGVRKERGSQPQHF.

This clone was recorded a few times. The chain links TRBV18 to TRBJ1-2; 9 bases fit TRBD1. Germline V gene sequence: CDR1 KGHSH, CDR2 LQKENI. This CDR3 is 13 amino acids long. V was pared by 4 bases and J by 7 bases, with 4 bases of the junction left unmatched. The CDR3 region has the DNA TGTGCCAGCTCACGGGACAGGGACCCTGGCTACACCTTC. Its protein product is CASSRDRDPGYTF. Filled out from reference TRBV18 and TRBJ1-2, the complete variable domain reads NAGVMQNPRHLVRRRGQEARLRCSPMKGHSHVYWYRQLPEEGLKFMVYLQKENIIDESGMPKERFSAEFPKEGPSILRIQQVVRGDSAAYFCASSRDRDPGYTFGSGTRLTVV.

The V gene is TRBV2, the J gene TRBJ2-5; 14 bases line up with TRBD2. The V segment lost 7 bases and the J segment 1 base; nucleotides outside the gene matches: 11. This CDR3 is built from 18 residues. Germline-derived CDR1 and CDR2 are SNHLY and FYNNEI. The CDR3 loop reads CASKGLAGVGDFQETQYF. CDR3 nucleotides: TGTGCCAGCAAGGGACTAGCGGGAGTCGGGGATTTCCAAGAGACCCAGTACTTC.

V gene TRBV11-2 combines with J gene TRBJ2-2; D remains ambiguous. Trimming removed 5 bases at V and 0 bases at J, with 13 bases between. The CDR3 contains 16 residues. Germline CDR1 SGHAT, CDR2 FQNNGV. The CDR3 DNA reads as TGTGCCAGCAGCCCCTTTGGGTCGTCGAACACCGGGGAGCTGTTTTTT. Protein: CASSPFGSSNTGELFF.

The chain uses TRBV28 and TRBJ1-2; TRBD1 matches at 7 bases. V trimming: 3 bases; J trimming: 8 bases; junction bases outside the gene matches: 15. The CDR3 is 16 residues long. Germline V gene data show CDR1 as MDHEN and CDR2 as SYDVKM. CDR3 DNA sequence: TGTGCCAGCAGTTTGAACCGACAGGGTGGGATTATGGGCTACACCTTC. Protein sequence: CASSLNRQGGIMGYTF.

This clone was counted once. The chain joins TRBV6-1 to TRBJ2-1; 7 bases line up with TRBD1. Germline assignment: CDR1 MNHNS and CDR2 SASEGT. There are 13 residues in the CDR3. J gave up 2 bases and V 7 bases, and 2 bases lay outside the gene matches. As DNA, the CDR3 is TGTGCCAGCAAGGGACAGACCTACAATGAGCAGTTCTTC. It codes for CASKGQTYNEQFF.

This sequence joins TRBV11-3 and TRBJ2-2, with 10 bases fitting TRBD1. The V gene end was trimmed by 1 base and the J gene end by 3 bases; junction bases not matched to a gene: 8. The CDR3 covers 18 residues. Germline CDR1 SGHNT, CDR2 YENEEA. CDR3 DNA sequence: TGTGCCAGCAGCTTAGCCTTCGGGACAGGGGTTTACACCGGGGAGCTGTTTTTT. This encodes CASSLAFGTGVYTGELFF. Combining the CDR3 with reference TRBV11-3 and TRBJ2-2 gives the whole variable domain EAGVVQSPRYKIIEKKQPVAFWCNPISGHNTLYWYLQNLGQGPELLIRYENEEAVDDSQLPKDRFSAERLKGVDSTLKIQPAELGDSAVYLCASSLAFGTGVYTGELFFGEGSRLTVL.

This sequence joins TRBV14 and TRBJ2-3; a weak D match, TRBD2 (5 bases). This CDR3 spans 14 amino acids. From germline, CDR1 is SGHDN and CDR2 FVKESK. V lost 4 bases, J lost 2 bases, and 10 bases lay in between. The CDR3 DNA is TGTGCCAGCAGCCCTCTAGCCTCCACAGATACGCAGTATTTT. As protein: CASSPLASTDTQYF.

CDR3 bases: TGTGCCAGCAGTTTCTTGGACGGGGATGAAGCTTTCTTT. Its protein is CASSFLDGDEAFF. V gene TRBV27 combines with J gene TRBJ1-1; D not resolved. V lost 3 bases and J lost 7, with 12 bases in between. Germline CDR1 is MNHEY and CDR2 is SMNVEV (reference sequence). The CDR3 loop spans 13 amino acids.

The DNA for the CDR3 is TGTGCCAGCAGCTTGCAGGGTCCTCAAGAGACCCAGTACTTC. This codes for CASSLQGPQETQYF. V usage is TRBV11-3 and J usage is TRBJ2-5; TRBD1 might be the D (5 bases). Germline V gives CDR1 SGHNT, CDR2 YENEEA. V shed 3 bases and J shed 2 bases, with 10 bases lying between them. The CDR3 length is 14 residues.

This clone is labeled medium-sized (0.01 to 0.1%). The V call is TRBV28, the J call TRBJ1-2; D is undetermined. V was clipped by 5 bases and J by 8 bases, with 18 bases between them. This CDR3 comprises 14 residues. CDR1 is MDHEN and CDR2 is SYDVKM in the germline V gene. This CDR3 reads CASSPTTPFYGYTF. CDR3 nucleotide sequence: TGTGCCAGCAGTCCAACAACGCCGTTTTACGGCTACACCTTC.

This clone was seen only once. This CDR3 is CASSYTGSSYNEQFF. DNA of the CDR3: TGTGCCAGCAGTTACACTGGTAGCTCCTACAATGAGCAGTTCTTC. J is TRBJ2-1 and V is TRBV11-3; D unclear. The CDR3 contains 15 residues. The V and J ends lost 6 bases and 0 bases respectively, with 12 bases between them. Germline-derived CDR1 and CDR2 are SGHNT and YENEEA.

J is TRBJ2-1 and V is TRBV7-3; 12 nucleotides agree with TRBD2. V dropped 3 bases and J dropped 7; count of bases not matched to a gene: 10. The germline gives CDR1 SGHTA, CDR2 FQGTGA. CDR3 length: 17 residues. The CDR3 sequence is CASSFHPRLAGANEQFF. For the CDR3, the DNA is TGTGCCAGCAGCTTTCACCCCAGACTAGCGGGAGCGAATGAGCAGTTCTTC.

The chain uses TRBV6-5 and TRBJ1-1, with TRBD1 identical over 7 bases. V lost 7 bases to trimming and J lost 6 bases; unmatched junction nucleotides: 5. CDR1 is MNHEY and CDR2 is SVGAGI in the germline V gene. The CDR3 length is 12 residues. The CDR3 DNA follows: TGTGCCAGCAACCTAGGGGGCCCTGAAGCTTTCTTT. Translating it yields CASNLGGPEAFF.

The CDR3 sequence: CASSQESRDWGIQYF. CDR3 nucleotides: TGCGCCAGCAGCCAAGAATCGCGGGATTGGGGCATTCAGTACTTC. V gene TRBV4-3 combines with J gene TRBJ2-4, with D possibly being TRBD2 (6 bases). The CDR3 totals 15 residues. CDR1 and CDR2 (germline): LGHNA, YSLEER. V dropped 0 bases and J dropped 9 bases, with 15 bases sitting between them.

Only one count was recorded for this clone. The chain combines TRBV7-9 with TRBJ2-3; unclear D gene. The CDR3 loop spans 15 amino acids. Germline CDR1 SEHNR, CDR2 FQNEAQ (reference sequence). V was pared by 1 base and J by 5 bases, with 13 bases between. CDR3 nucleotides: TGTGCCAGCAGCTTAGGTCAGTACCTGAGAGATACGCAGTATTTT. It codes for CASSLGQYLRDTQYF.

This chain connects TRBV2 to TRBJ2-1; 10 bases line up with TRBD1. The CDR3 sequence is 16 residues long. Germline CDR1 is SNHLY and CDR2 is FYNNEI. Germline trimming cut 5 bases from V and 10 bases from J; bases unmatched to any gene: 14. This chain's CDR3 is CASSYALGTGDQEQFF. In nucleotides, the CDR3 is TGTGCCAGCAGTTATGCTCTGGGGACAGGGGATCAAGAGCAGTTCTTC.

This clone has only one observation. This chain links TRBV27 with TRBJ1-4; 7 bases map to TRBD1. Trimming removed 6 bases from V and 4 bases from J; junction bases left unmatched: 2. Germline loops: CDR1 MNHEY, CDR2 SMNVEV (reference sequence). CDR3 length: 13 amino acids. CDR3 nucleotides: TGTGCCAGCAGCCACAGGGGTAATGAAAAACTGTTTTTT. Translation gives CASSHRGNEKLFF.

The chain is built from TRBV7-8 and TRBJ2-2, with a possible D match to TRBD2 (5 bases). CDR3 length: 16 residues. The germline CDR1 and CDR2 sequences are SGHVS and FQNEAQ. Deletions cut 4 bases from V and 3 bases from J, with 15 bases between. CDR3 sequence reads: CASSYLITADTGELFF. In nucleotides, the CDR3 is TGTGCCAGCAGCTACCTTATCACAGCGGACACCGGGGAGCTGTTTTTT.